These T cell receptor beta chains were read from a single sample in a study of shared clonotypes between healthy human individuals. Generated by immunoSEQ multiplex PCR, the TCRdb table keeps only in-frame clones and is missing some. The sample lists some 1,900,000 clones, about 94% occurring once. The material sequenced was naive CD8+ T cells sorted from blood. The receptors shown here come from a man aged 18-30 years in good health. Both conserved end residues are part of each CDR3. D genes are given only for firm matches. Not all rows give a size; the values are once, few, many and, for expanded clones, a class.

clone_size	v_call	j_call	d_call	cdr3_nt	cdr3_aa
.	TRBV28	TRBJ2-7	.	TGTGCCAGCGAGGGCGAGCAGTACTTC	CASEGEQYF
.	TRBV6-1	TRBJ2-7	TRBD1	TGTGCCAGCAGTGTGACAGGGACGACCTCCCACTACGAGCAGTACTTC	CASSVTGTTSHYEQYF
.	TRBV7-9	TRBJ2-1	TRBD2	TGTGCCAGCAGGTCCGGAACTAGCGATTACAATGAGCAGTTCTTC	CASRSGTSDYNEQFF
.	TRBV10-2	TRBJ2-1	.	TGCGCCACCTCTGGGATAAATGAGCAGTTCTTC	CATSGINEQFF
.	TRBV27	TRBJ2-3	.	TGTGCCAGCAGTCCCTCGGGGGATCTAGCTATGATAGATACGCAGTATTTT	CASSPSGDLAMIDTQYF
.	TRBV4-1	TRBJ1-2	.	TGCGCCAGCAGCCAACGGGCCTGGGGAAGCGCTAACTATGGCTACACCTTC	CASSQRAWGSANYGYTF
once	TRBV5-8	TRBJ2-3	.	TGTGCCAGCAGCCCCATGGTGGCGGGATTTGGATCAGATACGCAGTATTTT	CASSPMVAGFGSDTQYF
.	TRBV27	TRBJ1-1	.	TGTGCCAGCAGTTTACAGGGAGCAAACACTGAAGCTTTCTTT	CASSLQGANTEAFF
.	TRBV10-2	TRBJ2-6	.	TGCGCCAGCAGCCCAATTGGGGAGGACCCCGTCTCTGGGGCCAACGTCCTGACTTTC	CASSPIGEDPVSGANVLTF
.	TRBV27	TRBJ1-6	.	TGTGCCAGCAGTTTGGGGGTTGTGAGGAATTCACCCCTCCACTTT	CASSLGVVRNSPLHF
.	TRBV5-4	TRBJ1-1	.	TGTGCCAGCAGCATCGGGTCAGAAGCTTTCTTT	CASSIGSEAFF
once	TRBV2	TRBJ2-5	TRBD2	TGTGCCAGCAGCCCGGGACTAGCGGGGACTGAGACCCAGTACTTC	CASSPGLAGTETQYF
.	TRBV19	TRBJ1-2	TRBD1	TGTGCCAGTAGCCCGGACAGGGGCGATGGCTACACCTTC	CASSPDRGDGYTF
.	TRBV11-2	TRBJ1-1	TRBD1	TGTGCCAGCAGCTTAGCCGGACAGGGTCACACTGAAGCTTTCTTT	CASSLAGQGHTEAFF
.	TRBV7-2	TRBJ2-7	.	TGTGCCAGCAGCTTAGCCCCAGACTGGACATACGAGCAGTACTTC	CASSLAPDWTYEQYF
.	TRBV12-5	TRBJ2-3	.	TGTGCTAGTGGTTTGGGACTATTCACAGATACGCAGTATTTT	CASGLGLFTDTQYF
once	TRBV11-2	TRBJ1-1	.	TGTGCCAGCACCGCAGGAGTAGGGACTGAAGCTTTCTTT	CASTAGVGTEAFF
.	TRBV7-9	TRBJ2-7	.	TGTGCCAGCAGCTTATATGGGGGCTCCTACGAGCAGTACTTC	CASSLYGGSYEQYF
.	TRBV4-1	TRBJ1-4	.	TGCGCCAGCAGCCAAGTGGGGGGGTCTTTAACTAATGAAAAACTGTTTTTT	CASSQVGGSLTNEKLFF
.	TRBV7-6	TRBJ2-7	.	TGTGCCAGCAGCTTAGTTGGACAGTCCTCCTACGAGCAGTACTTC	CASSLVGQSSYEQYF
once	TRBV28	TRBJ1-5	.	TGTGCCAGCAGTCCCGCCGGCGAGGACAGTTGGGGACAGCCCCAGCATTTT	CASSPAGEDSWGQPQHF
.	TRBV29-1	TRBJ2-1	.	TGCAGCGTTGTCACTGATGAGCAGTTCTTC	CSVVTDEQFF
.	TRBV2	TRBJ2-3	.	TGTGCCAACTTAGAACAGGGTTCCACGGGCACAGATACGCAGTATTTT	CANLEQGSTGTDTQYF
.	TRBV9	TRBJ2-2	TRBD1	TGTGCCAGCAGCGCAAACAGGGACAGGCCGAACACCGGGGAGCTGTTTTTT	CASSANRDRPNTGELFF
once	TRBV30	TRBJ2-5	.	TGTGCCTGGAGCGGACCTGCGGAGACCCAGTACTTC	CAWSGPAETQYF
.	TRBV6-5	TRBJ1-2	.	TGTGCCAGCAGCTACGTAGCAGGGGACTATGGCTACACCTTC	CASSYVAGDYGYTF
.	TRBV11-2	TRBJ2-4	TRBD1	TGTGCCAGCAGCCGCCGGGACAGGACATCTCTTGGGGAAAACATTCAGTACTTC	CASSRRDRTSLGENIQYF
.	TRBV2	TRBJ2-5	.	TGTGCCAGCAGTACGGGGTTCCAAGAGACCCAGTACTTC	CASSTGFQETQYF
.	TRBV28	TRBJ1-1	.	TGTGCCAGCAGTTTAGGCCAGGGTCTGGAGAACACTGAAGCTTTCTTT	CASSLGQGLENTEAFF
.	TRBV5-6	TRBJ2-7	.	TGTGCCAGCAGGCCGCAGGGGACATCATACGAGCAGTACTTC	CASRPQGTSYEQYF
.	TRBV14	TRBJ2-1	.	TGTGCCAGCAGCCAGCACACCGGGACATCGGCCTACAATGAGCAGTTCTTC	CASSQHTGTSAYNEQFF
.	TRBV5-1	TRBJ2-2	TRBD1	TGCGCCAGCAGCTGGACGGGACAGGGGAACACCGGGGAGCTGTTTTTT	CASSWTGQGNTGELFF
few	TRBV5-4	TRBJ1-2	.	TGTGCCAGCAGCTTGGAGATGGATAACTATGGCTACACCTTC	CASSLEMDNYGYTF
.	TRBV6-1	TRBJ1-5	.	TGTGCCAGCAGTGAAGAAAGGAATGGCAATCAGCCCCAGCATTTT	CASSEERNGNQPQHF
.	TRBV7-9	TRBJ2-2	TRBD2	TGTGCCAGCACCGACGGAGCGGGGGTTACCACCGGGGAGCTGTTTTTT	CASTDGAGVTTGELFF
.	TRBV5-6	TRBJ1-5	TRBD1	TGTGCCAGCAGCGTAGGGACAGGGGCGAGTCAGCCCCAGCATTTT	CASSVGTGASQPQHF
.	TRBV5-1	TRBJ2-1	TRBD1	TGCGCCAGCAGCTTACTACAGGGGACCTACAATGAGCAGTTCTTC	CASSLLQGTYNEQFF
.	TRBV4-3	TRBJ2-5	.	TGCGCCAGCAGCCAAGATGGGTGGGGCCAAGAGACCCAGTACTTC	CASSQDGWGQETQYF
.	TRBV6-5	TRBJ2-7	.	TGTGCCAGCAGTTACGGTCTAGCGCGAGGCTACGAGCAGTACTTC	CASSYGLARGYEQYF
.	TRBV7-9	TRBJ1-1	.	TGTGCCAGCAGGCTCAGGGCGGCTGAAGCTTTCTTT	CASRLRAAEAFF
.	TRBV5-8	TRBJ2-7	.	TGTGCCAGCAGCCAGGACGTCTCCTACGAGCAGTACTTC	CASSQDVSYEQYF
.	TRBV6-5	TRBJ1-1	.	TGTGCCAGCAGTTATGGTGGTTGGGTACTGAACACTGAAGCTTTCTTT	CASSYGGWVLNTEAFF
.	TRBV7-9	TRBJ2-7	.	TGTGCCAGCAGCGTTCTCAAGGGGGGGACAGTACTCGAGCAGTACTTC	CASSVLKGGTVLEQYF
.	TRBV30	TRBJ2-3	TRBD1	TGTGCCTGGAGGGGACAGGTAGTCCGCACAGATACGCAGTATTTT	CAWRGQVVRTDTQYF
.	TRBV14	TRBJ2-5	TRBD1	TGTGCCAGCAGCCACGGACAGGTATACCAAGAGACCCAGTACTTC	CASSHGQVYQETQYF